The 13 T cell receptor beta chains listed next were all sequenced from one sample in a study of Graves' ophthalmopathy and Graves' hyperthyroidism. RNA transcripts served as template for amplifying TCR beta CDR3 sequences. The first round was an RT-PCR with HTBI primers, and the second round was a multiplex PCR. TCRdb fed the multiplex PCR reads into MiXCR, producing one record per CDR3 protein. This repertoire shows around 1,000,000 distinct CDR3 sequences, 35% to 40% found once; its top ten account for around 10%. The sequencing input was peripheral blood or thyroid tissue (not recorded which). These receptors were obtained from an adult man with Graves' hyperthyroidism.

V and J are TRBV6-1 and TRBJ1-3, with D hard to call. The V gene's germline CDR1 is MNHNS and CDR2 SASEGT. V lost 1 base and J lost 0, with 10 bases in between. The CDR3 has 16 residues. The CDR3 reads CASSEGSFLSGNTIYF. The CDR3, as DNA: TGTGCCAGCAGTGAAGGCAGCTTCCTCTCTGGAAACACCATATATTTT.

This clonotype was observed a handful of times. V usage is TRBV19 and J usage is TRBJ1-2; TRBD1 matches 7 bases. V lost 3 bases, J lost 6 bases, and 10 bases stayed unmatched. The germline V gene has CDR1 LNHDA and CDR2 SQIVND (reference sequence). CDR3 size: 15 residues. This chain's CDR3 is CASSITLQGIHGYTF. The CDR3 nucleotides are TGTGCCAGTAGTATCACCTTACAGGGGATTCATGGCTACACCTTC.

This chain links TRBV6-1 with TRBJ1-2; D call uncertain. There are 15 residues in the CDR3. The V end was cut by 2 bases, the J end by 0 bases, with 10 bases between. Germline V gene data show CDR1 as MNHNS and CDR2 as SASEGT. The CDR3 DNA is TGTGCCAGCAGTGAATCCACTATAGCTAACTATGGCTACACCTTC. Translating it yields CASSESTIANYGYTF.

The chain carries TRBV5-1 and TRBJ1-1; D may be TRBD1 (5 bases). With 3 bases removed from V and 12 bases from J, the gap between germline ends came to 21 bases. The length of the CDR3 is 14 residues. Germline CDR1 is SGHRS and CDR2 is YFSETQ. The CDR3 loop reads CASSSRGTGGMTFF. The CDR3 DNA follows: TGCGCCAGCAGCTCAAGGGGTACAGGCGGTATGACTTTCTTT. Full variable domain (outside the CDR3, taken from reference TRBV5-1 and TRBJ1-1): KAGVTQTPRYLIKTRGQQVTLSCSPISGHRSVSWYQQTPGQGLQFLFEYFSETQRNKGNFPGRFSGRQFSNSRSEMNVSTLELGDSALYLCASSSRGTGGMTFFGQGTRLTVV.

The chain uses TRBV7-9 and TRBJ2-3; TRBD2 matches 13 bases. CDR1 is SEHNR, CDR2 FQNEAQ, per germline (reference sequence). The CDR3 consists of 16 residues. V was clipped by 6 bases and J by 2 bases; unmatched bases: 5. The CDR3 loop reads CASRRLAGGPTDTQYF. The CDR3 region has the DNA TGTGCCAGCAGACGACTAGCGGGAGGTCCCACAGATACGCAGTATTTT.

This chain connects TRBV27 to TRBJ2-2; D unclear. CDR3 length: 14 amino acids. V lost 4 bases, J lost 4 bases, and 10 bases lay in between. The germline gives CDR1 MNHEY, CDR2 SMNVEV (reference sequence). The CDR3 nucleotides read TGTGCCAGCAGTTCCCGGGTTTCCACCGGGGAGCTGTTTTTT. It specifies CASSSRVSTGELFF.

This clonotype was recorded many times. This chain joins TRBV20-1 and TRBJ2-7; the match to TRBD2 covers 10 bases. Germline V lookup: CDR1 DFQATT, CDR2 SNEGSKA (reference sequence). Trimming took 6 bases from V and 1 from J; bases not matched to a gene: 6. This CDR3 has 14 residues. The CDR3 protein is CSAVSLAGSYEQYF. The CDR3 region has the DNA TGCAGTGCCGTCTCACTAGCGGGATCCTACGAGCAGTACTTC.

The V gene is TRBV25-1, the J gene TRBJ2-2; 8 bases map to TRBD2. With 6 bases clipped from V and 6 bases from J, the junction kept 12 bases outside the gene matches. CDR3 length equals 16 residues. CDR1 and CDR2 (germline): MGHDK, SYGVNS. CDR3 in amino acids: CASSVMSGGGAGELFF. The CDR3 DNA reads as TGTGCCAGCAGCGTAATGAGCGGGGGAGGCGCCGGGGAGCTGTTTTTT.

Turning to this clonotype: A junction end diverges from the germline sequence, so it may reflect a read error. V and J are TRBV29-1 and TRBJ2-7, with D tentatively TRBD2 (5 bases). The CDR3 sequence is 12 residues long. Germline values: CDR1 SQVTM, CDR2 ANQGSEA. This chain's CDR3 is CSVSQTTGELYF. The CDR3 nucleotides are TGCAGCGTTAGTCAGACCACCGGGGAGCTGTACTTC.

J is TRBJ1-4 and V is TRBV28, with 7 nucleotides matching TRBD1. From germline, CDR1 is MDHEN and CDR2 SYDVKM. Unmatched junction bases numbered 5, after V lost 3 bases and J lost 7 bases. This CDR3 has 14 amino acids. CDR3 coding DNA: TGTGCCAGCAGTTTGGCCCGGACAGGTGAAAAACTGTTTTTT. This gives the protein CASSLARTGEKLFF.

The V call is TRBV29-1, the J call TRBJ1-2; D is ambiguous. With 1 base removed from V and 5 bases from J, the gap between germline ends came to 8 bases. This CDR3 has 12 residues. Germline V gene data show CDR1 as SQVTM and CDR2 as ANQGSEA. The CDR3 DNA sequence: TGCAGCGTTGAAGCAGAGGGATATGGCTACACCTTC. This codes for CSVEAEGYGYTF.

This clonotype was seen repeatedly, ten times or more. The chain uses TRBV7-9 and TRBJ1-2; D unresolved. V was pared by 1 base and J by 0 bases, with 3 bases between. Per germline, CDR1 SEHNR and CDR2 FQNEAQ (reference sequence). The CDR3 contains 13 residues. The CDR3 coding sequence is TGTGCCAGCAGCTTAGACACTAACTATGGCTACACCTTC. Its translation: CASSLDTNYGYTF.

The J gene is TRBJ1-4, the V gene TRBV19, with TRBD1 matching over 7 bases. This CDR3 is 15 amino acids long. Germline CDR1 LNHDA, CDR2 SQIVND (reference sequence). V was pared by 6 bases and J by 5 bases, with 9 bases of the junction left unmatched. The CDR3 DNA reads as TGTGCCAGTAGCCGGGGCGGGACAGAAAATGAAAAACTGTTTTTT. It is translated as CASSRGGTENEKLFF.